A selection of T cell receptor beta chains follows, all from one sample in a study of blood T cell repertoires in COVID-19. Sequencing used immunoSEQ multiplex PCR; TCRdb keeps in-frame clones, though not all of them. The sample consists of some 170,000 clones, approximately 82% of them appearing once. The source material was PBMCs or T cells enriched from blood (not recorded which). The source of these receptors is a man aged 50-59 years who had recovered from COVID-19. Both conserved end residues are part of each CDR3. Each record gives: CDR3 length, J gene, D gene, V gene, clone size, CDR3 protein, CDR3 DNA. The D gene is left open where the match is weak. Size is stated for part of the rows, as once, few or many counts, or as a class when the clone is expanded.

13 TRBJ1-1 - TRBV6-1 - CASSELPARLAFF TGTGCCAGCAGTGAACTTCCGGCCAGGTTAGCTTTCTTT
14 TRBJ1-4 TRBD1 TRBV10-3 - CAISDSGGGEKLFF TGTGCCATCAGTGATTCAGGGGGCGGTGAAAAACTGTTTTTT
15 TRBJ1-4 TRBD1 TRBV5-8 - CASSLTGAGGEKLFF TGTGCCAGCAGCTTGACTGGGGCAGGGGGAGAAAAACTGTTTTTT
17 TRBJ2-5 TRBD2 TRBV5-1 - CASSFSSPGGKGETQYF TGCGCCAGCAGCTTCTCTTCTCCCGGGGGGAAGGGAGAGACCCAGTACTTC
16 TRBJ1-5 - TRBV3-1/TRBV3-2 - CASSQDFAGQESPQHF TGTGCCAGCAGCCAAGATTTTGCCGGACAAGAATCGCCCCAGCATTTT
14 TRBJ2-3 - TRBV11-3 - CASSLDPNTDTQYF TGTGCCAGCAGCTTAGATCCAAACACAGATACGCAGTATTTT
16 TRBJ1-3 TRBD1 TRBV18 - CASSLSGTGAGNTIYF TGTGCCAGCTCGCTTTCCGGGACAGGGGCTGGAAACACCATATATTTT
17 TRBJ2-7 TRBD1 TRBV11-2 - CASSLTEDSRGSYEQYF TGTGCCAGCAGCTTAACCGAGGATAGCAGGGGGTCCTACGAGCAGTACTTC
14 TRBJ1-5 - TRBV6-5 - CASSYSRQGQPQHF TGTGCCAGCAGTTACAGCCGTCAGGGCCAGCCCCAGCATTTT
14 TRBJ1-5 - TRBV6-1 - CASSESGNGQPQHF TGTGCCAGCAGTGAATCAGGGAACGGTCAGCCCCAGCATTTT
14 TRBJ1-5 TRBD1 TRBV2 - CASTGTDSNQPQHF TGTGCCAGCACAGGGACAGATAGCAATCAGCCCCAGCATTTT
12 TRBJ1-2 - TRBV2 - CASSDLTGRYTF TGTGCCAGCAGTGACCTAACGGGTCGCTACACCTTC
14 TRBJ2-7 - TRBV9 - CASSPPTRPHEQYF TGTGCCAGCAGCCCCCCGACTAGGCCCCACGAGCAGTACTTC
17 TRBJ2-5 TRBD2 TRBV9 - CASSVAPSGGSGETQYF TGTGCCAGCAGCGTAGCTCCTAGCGGGGGGTCCGGGGAGACCCAGTACTTC
14 TRBJ1-4 TRBD1 TRBV5-1 once CASSQQGVGEKLFF TGCGCCAGCAGCCAACAGGGGGTAGGAGAAAAACTGTTTTTT
12 TRBJ1-2 - TRBV5-1 once CASSLVGYGYTF TGCGCCAGCAGCTTGGTCGGTTATGGCTACACCTTC
15 TRBJ1-5 - TRBV9 - CASSATGYSNQPQHF TGTGCCAGCAGCGCGACAGGATATAGCAATCAGCCCCAGCATTTT
13 TRBJ1-1 - TRBV6-5 - CASSEYVGREAFF TGTGCCAGCAGCGAGTACGTAGGGAGAGAAGCTTTCTTT
13 TRBJ1-5 TRBD1 TRBV6-5 - CASKGDSYQPQHF TGTGCCAGCAAAGGGGACAGTTATCAGCCCCAGCATTTT
15 TRBJ2-1 TRBD2 TRBV3-1/TRBV3-2 - CASSQGASGSNEQFF TGTGCCAGCAGCCAAGGGGCTAGCGGGAGCAATGAGCAGTTCTTC
15 TRBJ2-1 TRBD2 TRBV19 - CASSIFRGGFNEQFF TGTGCCAGTAGTATTTTTCGGGGGGGCTTCAATGAGCAGTTCTTC
15 TRBJ1-2 TRBD1 TRBV5-5 - CASSRTSDRGEGYTF TGTGCCAGCAGCCGAACCTCCGACAGGGGCGAAGGCTACACCTTC
15 TRBJ1-2 - TRBV3-1/TRBV3-2 - CASSQALGSGDGYTF TGTGCCAGCAGCCAAGCCCTCGGGAGCGGGGATGGCTACACCTTC
12 TRBJ1-1 - TRBV5-1 - CASSTGNTEAFF TGCGCCAGCTCAACAGGGAACACTGAAGCTTTCTTT
15 TRBJ1-1 TRBD1 TRBV19 once CASSILATGGTEAFF TGTGCCAGTAGTATTTTGGCGACAGGGGGCACTGAAGCTTTCTTT
14 TRBJ2-7 - TRBV18 - CASSPLPGAYEQYF TGTGCCAGCTCACCTTTGCCAGGGGCCTACGAGCAGTACTTC
11 TRBJ2-7 TRBD1 TRBV20-1 - CSATGGYEQYF TGCAGTGCCACAGGGGGGTACGAGCAGTACTTC
14 TRBJ2-1 TRBD2 TRBV7-3 - CASSPGLAGGLQFF TGTGCCAGCAGCCCTGGACTAGCGGGGGGCTTGCAGTTCTTC
17 TRBJ2-3 TRBD2 TRBV7-2 - CASSLTSGGARTDTQYF TGTGCCAGCAGCTTAACTAGCGGGGGGGCCAGGACAGATACGCAGTATTTT
15 TRBJ2-7 TRBD1 TRBV11-2 - CASSLIRDRRHEQYF TGTGCCAGCAGCTTAATTCGGGACAGGAGACACGAGCAGTACTTC
14 TRBJ2-1 TRBD1 TRBV18 - CASSPGTDYNEQFF TGTGCCAGCTCACCCGGGACAGACTACAATGAGCAGTTCTTC
16 TRBJ1-1 TRBD1 TRBV4-1 - CASSRNTGGLNTEAFF TGCGCCAGCAGCCGCAATACAGGGGGCTTAAACACTGAAGCTTTCTTT
17 TRBJ1-2 TRBD1 TRBV5-1 - CASSWTTGQGVLYGYTF TGCGCCAGCAGCTGGACAACAGGACAGGGGGTTCTCTATGGCTACACCTTC
15 TRBJ2-2 - TRBV6-1 few CASREDSSYTGELFF TGTGCCAGCAGAGAAGACAGCAGCTACACCGGGGAGCTGTTTTTT
16 TRBJ1-2 - TRBV7-9 once CASSFPPTGQNYGYTF TGTGCCAGCAGCTTCCCTCCCACAGGACAAAACTATGGCTACACCTTC
15 TRBJ1-3 - TRBV5-8 - CASSHPNSQGNTIYF TGTGCCAGCAGCCACCCGAACTCGCAAGGAAACACCATATATTTT
15 TRBJ1-4 - TRBV11-1 - CASSFADRPNEKLFF TGTGCCAGCAGCTTTGCAGACAGACCTAATGAAAAACTGTTTTTT
14 TRBJ1-3 TRBD1 TRBV6-2/TRBV6-3 - CASRYRGTGNTIYF TGTGCCAGCAGGTACAGGGGTACTGGAAACACCATATATTTT
15 TRBJ2-2 - TRBV3-1/TRBV3-2 - CASSKREGGTGELFF TGTGCCAGCAGCAAAAGGGAAGGAGGGACCGGGGAGCTGTTTTTT
17 TRBJ2-7 TRBD1 TRBV25-1 - CASSEPRTGLGAHEQYF TGTGCCAGCAGTGAACCGCGGACAGGCCTAGGGGCCCACGAGCAGTACTTC
13 TRBJ1-2 TRBD1 TRBV6-5 once CASSTGGSRGYTF TGTGCCAGCAGCACAGGGGGTAGTCGTGGCTACACCTTC
14 TRBJ1-6 TRBD1 TRBV3-1/TRBV3-2 - CASSQGQINSPLHF TGTGCCAGCAGCCAGGGACAGATTAATTCACCCCTCCACTTT
14 TRBJ1-2 TRBD1 TRBV6-6 - CASTPMLQGAGYTF TGTGCCAGCACCCCTATGTTACAGGGGGCTGGCTACACCTTC
11 TRBJ1-2 TRBD1 TRBV2 - CASGQGYGYTF TGTGCCAGCGGACAGGGATATGGCTACACCTTC
15 TRBJ2-7 - TRBV30 - CAWTMGQGRAYEQYF TGTGCCTGGACCATGGGGCAGGGAAGGGCCTACGAGCAGTACTTC
16 TRBJ2-5 TRBD2 TRBV9 - CASSLTSGGAWETQYF TGTGCCAGCAGCTTGACTAGCGGGGGGGCCTGGGAGACCCAGTACTTC
15 TRBJ1-2 TRBD1 TRBV3-1/TRBV3-2 few CASSQPQGARYGYTF TGTGCCAGCAGCCAACCACAGGGGGCAAGGTATGGCTACACCTTC
15 TRBJ1-3 - TRBV3-1/TRBV3-2 once CASSQDSSGGNTIYF TGTGCCAGCAGCCAAGATAGCTCGGGAGGAAACACCATATATTTT
14 TRBJ2-3 - TRBV5-1 few CASSDKVDRTQQYF TGCGCCAGCAGCGACAAAGTGGACAGAACCCAGCAGTATTTT
14 TRBJ1-6 - TRBV30 - CAWSRGSYNSPLHF TGTGCCTGGAGCAGGGGTTCCTATAATTCACCCCTCCACTTT
14 TRBJ1-5 - TRBV27 - CASSLRGNNQPQHF TGTGCCAGCAGTTTACGGGGGAACAATCAGCCCCAGCATTTT
16 TRBJ1-6 - TRBV6-7 - CASSRSASSYNSPLHF TGTGCCAGCAGCCGAAGTGCTAGCTCCTATAATTCACCCCTCCACTTT
12 TRBJ1-1 - TRBV7-2 - CASSAPAGRAFF TGTGCCAGCAGCGCCCCGGCGGGGAGAGCTTTCTTT
12 TRBJ2-3 - TRBV7-6 - CASSPLGDTQYF TGTGCCAGCAGCCCGCTCGGAGATACGCAGTATTTT